This TCR beta chain originates from a study of blood T cells in healthy people across ages. The study's findings and limits: Long-lived and aged donors differed, with more naive CD4+ cells and higher diversity in the long-lived.

Alongside a J-beta primer mix, a sample-barcoded 5' primer served in a second PCR lasting roughly 6 to 11 cycles. Per-sample output comprised a minimum of 3 million paired-end reads containing CDR3. TCRdb recomputed calls from the 5' RACE reads with MiXCR, one row per CDR3 protein. Of around 1,900,000 distinct CDR3 sequences in the sample, around 40% were seen once. Germline-derived CDR1 and CDR2 are SGHVS and FQNEAQ. V lost 5 bases and J lost 4; bases outside the gene matches: 13. The length of the CDR3 is 16 residues. Note on this clonotype: The antigen remains undetermined.

The chain employs TRBV7-8 and TRBJ1-1; the match to TRBD1 covers 7 bases. Sequenced: blood. The source is a human donor in good health. The CDR3 sequence: CASSRYRGGTGTEAFF. In DNA form, the CDR3 reads TGTGCCAGCAGCCGTTACAGGGGAGGTACCGGCACTGAAGCTTTCTTT.